Listed below are T cell receptor beta chains from one sample, sequenced in a study of CD8 T cells in ankylosing spondylitis. TCRdb passed the 5' RACE reads through MiXCR, listing each CDR3 protein once. The sample carries approximately 140,000 distinct CDR3 sequences, approximately 9.2% recorded once. Sequencing input: synovial fluid, either unsorted or a sorted T cell fraction (not recorded which). Receptors were obtained from a male donor with ankylosing spondylitis. CDR3s include the opening cysteine and the closing phenylalanine or tryptophan. A D gene is named only where the DNA matches it firmly. The size field is filled for only some rows; it gives once, few, many or a size class.

CDR3 | J | V | D | size | length
CATTDVGGGELFF | TRBJ2-2 | TRBV5-1 | - | many | 13
CASSLARGGGELRKEQFF | TRBJ2-1 | TRBV12-3/TRBV12-4 | TRBD2 | - | 18
CASTDPGLAAFNEQFF | TRBJ2-1 | TRBV7-8 | TRBD2 | - | 16
CASSLVEGYGYTF | TRBJ1-2 | TRBV7-9 | - | many | 13
CASSHGGSDTQYF | TRBJ2-3 | TRBV14 | - | few | 13
CASSQEPGEQFF | TRBJ2-1 | TRBV14 | - | few | 12
CSARGPGDNQPQHF | TRBJ1-5 | TRBV20-1 | - | few | 14
CASRADSLGQYF | TRBJ2-5 | TRBV3-1 | - | many | 12
CATSRGGGERVTDTQYF | TRBJ2-3 | TRBV15 | TRBD1 | many | 17
CASSLEGATSPYGYTF | TRBJ1-2 | TRBV27 | - | many | 16
CASTRSRGTNWGAFF | TRBJ1-1 | TRBV2 | - | few | 15
CSARGSAGGHNEQFF | TRBJ2-1 | TRBV20-1 | TRBD2 | few | 15
CASSPSTREEKLFF | TRBJ1-4 | TRBV18 | - | many | 14
CSANLGPINSPLHF | TRBJ1-6 | TRBV20-1 | - | many | 14
CASSFTGGNTQYF | TRBJ2-3 | TRBV11-2 | TRBD2 | many | 13
CASSLDGRFNSPLHF | TRBJ1-6 | TRBV5-6 | - | few | 15
CSARRDGYEQYF | TRBJ2-7 | TRBV20-1 | - | - | 12
CASSLLASHVEQFF | TRBJ2-1 | TRBV11-2 | - | few | 14
CASSYLGGGVSGYTF | TRBJ1-2 | TRBV28 | - | many | 15
CASSFKGSQPQHF | TRBJ1-5 | TRBV12-3/TRBV12-4 | - | few | 13
CASSSGLGQGASNQPQHF | TRBJ1-5 | TRBV6-5 | TRBD1 | - | 18
CASSREDAGAQPQHF | TRBJ1-5 | TRBV28 | - | many | 15
CASSQTSGGVYEQFF | TRBJ2-1 | TRBV4-2 | TRBD2 | few | 15
CASSLEGTGVSPLHF | TRBJ1-6 | TRBV5-1 | TRBD1 | many | 15
CASSQSLGDQPQHF | TRBJ1-5 | TRBV4-3 | - | many | 14
CASSLEWDFSSEQYF | TRBJ2-7 | TRBV7-8 | - | few | 15
CASSENLGQFF | TRBJ2-1 | TRBV2 | - | - | 11
CASSGTGYQPQHF | TRBJ1-5 | TRBV7-9 | TRBD1 | many | 13
CASSGRGEQYF | TRBJ2-7 | TRBV6-2/TRBV6-3 | TRBD1 | - | 11
CSARVKGRGLGTQYF | TRBJ2-5 | TRBV20-1 | - | - | 15
CASRRPGQGARTNTEAFF | TRBJ1-1 | TRBV2 | TRBD1 | few | 18
CSANNRGQETQYF | TRBJ2-5 | TRBV20-1 | TRBD1 | - | 13
CSARDTKSYGYTF | TRBJ1-2 | TRBV20-1 | - | many | 13
CSAPKSLAGDEQYF | TRBJ2-7 | TRBV20-1 | TRBD2 | few | 14
CSASGTGGREQYF | TRBJ2-7 | TRBV20-1 | TRBD1 | many | 13
CASSARDELFF | TRBJ1-4 | TRBV7-6 | - | few | 11
CASSLWEQRVTGELFF | TRBJ2-2 | TRBV5-1 | - | - | 16